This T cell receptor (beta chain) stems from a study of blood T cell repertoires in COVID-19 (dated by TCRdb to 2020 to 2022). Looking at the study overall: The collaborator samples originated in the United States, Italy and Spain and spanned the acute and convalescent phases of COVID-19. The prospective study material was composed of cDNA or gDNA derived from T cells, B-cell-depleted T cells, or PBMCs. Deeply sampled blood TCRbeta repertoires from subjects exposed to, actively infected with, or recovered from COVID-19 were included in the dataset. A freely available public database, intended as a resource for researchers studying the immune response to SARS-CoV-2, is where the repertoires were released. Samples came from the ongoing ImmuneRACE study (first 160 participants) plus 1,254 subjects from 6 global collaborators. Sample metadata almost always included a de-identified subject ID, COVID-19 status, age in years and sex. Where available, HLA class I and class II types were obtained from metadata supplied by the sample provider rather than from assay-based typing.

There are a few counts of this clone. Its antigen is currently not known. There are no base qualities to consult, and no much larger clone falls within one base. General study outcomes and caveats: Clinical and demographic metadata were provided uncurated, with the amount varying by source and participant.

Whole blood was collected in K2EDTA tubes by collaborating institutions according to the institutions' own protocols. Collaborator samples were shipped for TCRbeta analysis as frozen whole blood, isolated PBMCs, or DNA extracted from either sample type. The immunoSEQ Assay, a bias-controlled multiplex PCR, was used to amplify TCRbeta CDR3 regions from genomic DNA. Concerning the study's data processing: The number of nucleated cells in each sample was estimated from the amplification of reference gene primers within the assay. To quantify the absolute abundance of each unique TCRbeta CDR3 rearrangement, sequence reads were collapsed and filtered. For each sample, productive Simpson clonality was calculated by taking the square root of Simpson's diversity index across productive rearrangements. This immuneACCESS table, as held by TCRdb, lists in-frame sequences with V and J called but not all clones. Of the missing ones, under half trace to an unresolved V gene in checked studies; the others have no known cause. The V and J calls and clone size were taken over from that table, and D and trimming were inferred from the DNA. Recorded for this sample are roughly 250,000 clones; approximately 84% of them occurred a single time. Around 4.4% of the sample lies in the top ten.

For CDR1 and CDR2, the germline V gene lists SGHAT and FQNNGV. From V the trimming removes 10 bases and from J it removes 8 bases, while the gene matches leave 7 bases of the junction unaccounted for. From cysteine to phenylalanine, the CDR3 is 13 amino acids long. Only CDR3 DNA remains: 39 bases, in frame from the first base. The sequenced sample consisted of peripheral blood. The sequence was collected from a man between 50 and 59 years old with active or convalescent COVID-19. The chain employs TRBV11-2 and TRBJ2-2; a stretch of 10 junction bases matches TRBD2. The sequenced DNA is TGTGCCACCCTAGCGGGGGTAGCTGGGGAGCTGTTTTTT. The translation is CATLAGVAGELFF.